This T cell receptor beta chain was sequenced for a study of T cell repertoires in cytomegalovirus infection (dated by TCRdb to between 2018 and 2021). In terms of the full investigation: Donor HLA type was relevant to the analysis, because carriage of CMV infection together with the matching HLA type was indicated by public TCR beta signatures. Results the study describes overall, beyond this receptor: Cumulative frequency of public TCR beta family members discriminated carriers of CMV infection plus the relevant HLA type in this cohort and an independent 352-donor cohort. The ex vivo response was dominated by HLA-C-restricted CMV-specific TCR beta clonotypes, and the single most frequent clonotype in two of eight donors was supplied by these HLA-C-restricted clonotypes.

Sequencing relied on an Illumina HiSeq 1500. TCRdb's own reprocessing of the public reads used fastp at Q25 and MiXCR and kept productive beta chains. Each record represents a unique CDR3 protein, reported with the most common genes and DNA among its rows. This sample lists about 200,000 distinct CDR3 sequences; about a tenth were detected once. The ten largest clones represent approximately 4.6% of the sample. There are 13 amino acids in the CDR3, from cysteine to phenylalanine inclusive. The sequence is cut down to CDR3 DNA, 39 bases in frame from base 1. CDR1 and CDR2 are drawn from the germline V gene: SQVTM, ANQGSEA. The trim is 3 bases for V and 2 bases for J, with a gap of 11 bases between the germline ends. On this clonotype: Its specific antigen is unknown. The sample holds no much larger clone one base away, and base qualities are not on file.

The clonotype comes from a human donor in good health (CMV status not recorded). Some clones in this sample may be carry-over from other donors' samples. The sequencing sample was made of PBMCs. The rearrangement joined TRBV29-1 to TRBJ2-7; TRBD1 might be the D gene, on 5 matching bases. The CDR3 is CSVDTGTTYEQYF. The DNA is TGCAGCGTTGATACAGGAACAACCTACGAGCAGTACTTC.